A single T cell receptor (beta chain) is shown here with its context. This entry is derived from a study of blood T cell repertoires in COVID-19. Sequencing was performed with immunoSEQ multiplex PCR; in TCRdb, only in-frame clones are kept and a portion is missing. In the table there are approximately 180,000 clones, more than 75% of which are singletons. CDR1 and CDR2 from the germline V gene are SEHNR and FQNEAQ (reference sequence). J gave up 12 bases and V 5 bases, and 9 bases lay outside the gene matches. The CDR3 extends over 15 amino acids. The source of this sequence is a person aged 70 to 79 with COVID-19, enrolled during active disease. V gene TRBV7-9 combines with J gene TRBJ1-6, with TRBD1 matching 11 bases. Sequencing was performed on peripheral blood. CDR3 in amino acids: CASSRTGTGGEPLHF. Written as DNA, the CDR3 is TGTGCCAGCAGCAGAACCGGGACAGGGGGTGAACCCCTCCACTTT.